This T cell receptor (beta chain) comes out of a study of T cell responses to AZD1222 COVID-19 vaccine. Trimming pared 4 bases from V and 3 bases from J, leaving 15 bases between. Germline V gene data show CDR1 as SGHAT and CDR2 as FQNNGV. The CDR3 runs 15 residues. Assay used: immunoSEQ multiplex PCR; TCRdb lists only in-frame clones, some missing. The repertoire consists of 95,000 to 150,000 clones, with around 92% occurring once and the leading ten covering 4% to 4.5%. This clone has a handful of counts. The clonotype was recovered from an adult in good health. The genes are TRBV11-2 and TRBJ1-2; D gene ambiguous. The sequences come from peripheral blood, collected on day 0 of AZD1222 vaccination. The CDR3 is CASSSALETHYGYTF. CDR3 coding DNA: TGTGCCAGCAGCTCCGCCCTGGAAACCCACTATGGCTACACCTTC.